The sequence of this TCR beta chain was determined in a study of shared clonotypes between healthy human individuals. Assay: immunoSEQ multiplex PCR; the TCRdb copy retains only in-frame clones and omits some. The table has fewer than 2.5 million clones, 93% seen once; the top ten hold approximately 0.37%. The sequence came from a man aged 18 to 35 in good health. Some clones in this sample may be carry-over from other donors' samples. Sequenced: naive CD4+ T cells from PBMCs. Subset: CD45RA+ positively selected.

The CDR3 DNA sequence: TGTGCCAGCAGCTTAGACTTCACAGATACGCAGTATTTT. This sequence encodes CASSLDFTDTQYF. V usage is TRBV11-1 and J usage is TRBJ2-3; D remains ambiguous. V was cut by 1 base and J by 2 bases, with 4 bases left in between. CDR3 length: 13 residues. The germline CDR1 and CDR2 sequences are SGHAT and FQDESV (reference sequence). Filled out from reference TRBV11-1 and TRBJ2-3, the complete variable domain reads EAEVAQSPRYKITEKSQAVAFWCDPISGHATLYWYRQILGQGPELLVQFQDESVVDDSQLPKDRFSAERLKGVDSTLKIQPAELGDSAMYLCASSLDFTDTQYFGPGTRLTVL.